This TCR beta chain emerged from a study of graft-versus-host responses after intestinal transplantation. Both intraepithelial and lamina propria lymphocytes were released by processing graft tissue. Assay: immunoSEQ multiplex PCR; the TCRdb copy retains only in-frame clones and omits some. The profile shows about 13,000 clones, roughly 74% of them singletons. A single count supports this clone. Its antigen is as yet unknown. Points from the study as a whole: GvH clones were identified in recipient marrow, with some first appearing in ileum or blood. Early after transplant, HvG clones declined as circulating GvH clones peaked.

The clonotype originates from a human patient who received an intestinal transplant, so some T cells may come from the graft donor. The source material was ileum tissue, sampled 16 days after intestinal transplant.

CDR3 nucleotide sequence: TGTGCCAGCAGCTCTCTGACAGGAGGATGGCCCCAGCATTTT. This encodes CASSSLTGGWPQHF. V and J are TRBV6-5 and TRBJ1-5; weak D call: TRBD1 (6 bases). The CDR3 loop spans 14 amino acids. CDR1 and CDR2 (germline): MNHEY, SVGAGI. Trimming cost V 6 bases and J 9 bases, with 18 bases left between them.